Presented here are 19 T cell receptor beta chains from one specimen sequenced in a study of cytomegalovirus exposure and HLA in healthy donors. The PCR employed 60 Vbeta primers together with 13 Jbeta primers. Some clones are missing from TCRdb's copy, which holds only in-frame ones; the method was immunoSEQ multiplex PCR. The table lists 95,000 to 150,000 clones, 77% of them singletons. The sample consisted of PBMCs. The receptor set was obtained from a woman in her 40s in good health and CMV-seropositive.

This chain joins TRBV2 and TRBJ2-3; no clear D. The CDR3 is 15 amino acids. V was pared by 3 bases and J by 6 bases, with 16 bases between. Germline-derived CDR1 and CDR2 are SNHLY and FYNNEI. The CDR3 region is CASSEDSRTWDTQYF. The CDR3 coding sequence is TGTGCCAGCAGTGAGGATAGCCGCACCTGGGATACGCAGTATTTT.

CDR3 sequence: CATRNRDEQFF. The CDR3 DNA reads TGTGCCACCCGAAACCGGGATGAGCAGTTCTTC. The chain couples TRBV5-4 to TRBJ2-1; D gene ambiguous. The length of the CDR3 is 11 residues. Germline lookup yields CDR1 SGHNT and CDR2 YYREEE (reference sequence). V lost 9 bases and J lost 8, with 12 bases in between.

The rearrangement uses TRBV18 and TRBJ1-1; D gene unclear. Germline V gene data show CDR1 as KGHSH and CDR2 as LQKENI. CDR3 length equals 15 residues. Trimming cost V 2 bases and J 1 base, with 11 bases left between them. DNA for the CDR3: TGTGCCAGCTCACCAACGGGAAACAGGAACACTGAAGCTTTCTTT. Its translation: CASSPTGNRNTEAFF. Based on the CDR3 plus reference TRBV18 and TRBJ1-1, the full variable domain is NAGVMQNPRHLVRRRGQEARLRCSPMKGHSHVYWYRQLPEEGLKFMVYLQKENIIDESGMPKERFSAEFPKEGPSILRIQQVVRGDSAAYFCASSPTGNRNTEAFFGQGTRLTVV.

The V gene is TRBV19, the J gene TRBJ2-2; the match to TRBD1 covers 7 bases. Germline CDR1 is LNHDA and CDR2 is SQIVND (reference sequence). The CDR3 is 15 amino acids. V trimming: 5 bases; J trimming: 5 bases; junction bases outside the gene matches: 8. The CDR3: CASSRQGKITGELFF. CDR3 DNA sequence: TGTGCCAGTAGTCGACAGGGAAAAATAACCGGGGAGCTGTTTTTT.

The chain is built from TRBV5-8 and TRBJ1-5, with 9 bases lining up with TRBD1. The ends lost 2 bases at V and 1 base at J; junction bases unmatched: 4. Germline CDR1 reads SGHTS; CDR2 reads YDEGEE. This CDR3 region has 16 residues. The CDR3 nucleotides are TGTGCCAGCAGCTTTTACAGGGGGCTGAGCAATCAGCCCCAGCATTTT. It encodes CASSFYRGLSNQPQHF.

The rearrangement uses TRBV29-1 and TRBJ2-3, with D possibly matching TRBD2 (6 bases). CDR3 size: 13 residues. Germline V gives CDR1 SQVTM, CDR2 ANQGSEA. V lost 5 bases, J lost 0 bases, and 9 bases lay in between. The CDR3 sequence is CSVWLASTDTQYF. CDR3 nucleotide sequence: TGCAGCGTTTGGCTAGCGAGCACAGATACGCAGTATTTT.

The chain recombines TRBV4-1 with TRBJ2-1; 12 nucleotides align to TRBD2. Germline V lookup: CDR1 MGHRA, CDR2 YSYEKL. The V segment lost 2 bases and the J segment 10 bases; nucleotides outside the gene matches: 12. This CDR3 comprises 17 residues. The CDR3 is CASSQPGLAGKEREQFF. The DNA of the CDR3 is TGCGCCAGCAGCCAACCCGGACTAGCGGGAAAGGAACGGGAGCAGTTCTTC.

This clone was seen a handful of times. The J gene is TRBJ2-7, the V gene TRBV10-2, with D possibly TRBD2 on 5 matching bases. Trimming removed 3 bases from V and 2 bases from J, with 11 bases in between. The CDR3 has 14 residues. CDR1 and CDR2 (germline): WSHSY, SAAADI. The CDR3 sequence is CASSDVGLTYEQYF. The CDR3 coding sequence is TGCGCCAGCAGTGACGTCGGACTTACCTACGAGCAGTACTTC.

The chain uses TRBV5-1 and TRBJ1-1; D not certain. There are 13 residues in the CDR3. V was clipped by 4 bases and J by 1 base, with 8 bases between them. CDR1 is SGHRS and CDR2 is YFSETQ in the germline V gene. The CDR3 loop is CASSVDWNTEAFF. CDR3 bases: TGCGCCAGCAGCGTCGACTGGAACACTGAAGCTTTCTTT.

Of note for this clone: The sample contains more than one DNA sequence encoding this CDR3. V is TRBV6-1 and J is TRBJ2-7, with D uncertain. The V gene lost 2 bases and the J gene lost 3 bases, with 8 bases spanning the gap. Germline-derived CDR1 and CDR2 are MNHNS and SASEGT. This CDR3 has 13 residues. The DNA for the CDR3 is TGTGCCAGCAGTGAATCTGGCAGCTACGAGCAGTACTTC. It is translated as CASSESGSYEQYF.

The CDR3 bases are TGTGCCAGCAGCCAGCGGGAGGGGGCCGGCACTGAAGCTTTCTTT. It is translated as CASSQREGAGTEAFF. The chain combines TRBV7-8 with TRBJ1-1; TRBD1 aligns across 7 bases. V was pared by 5 bases and J by 4 bases, with 10 bases of the junction left unmatched. CDR1 is SGHVS, CDR2 FQNEAQ, per germline. The CDR3 is 15 amino acids.

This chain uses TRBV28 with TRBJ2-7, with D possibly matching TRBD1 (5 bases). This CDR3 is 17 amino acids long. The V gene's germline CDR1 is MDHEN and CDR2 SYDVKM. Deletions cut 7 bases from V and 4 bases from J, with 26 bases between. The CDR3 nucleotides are TGTGCCAGCACCGAAGTTCGCGGCCAGGGCCTAAATTACGAGCAGTACTTC. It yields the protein CASTEVRGQGLNYEQYF.

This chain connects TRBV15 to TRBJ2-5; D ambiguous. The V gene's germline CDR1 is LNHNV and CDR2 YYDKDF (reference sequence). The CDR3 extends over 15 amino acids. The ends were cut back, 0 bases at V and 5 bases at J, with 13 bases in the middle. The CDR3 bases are TGTGCCACCAGCAGAGAGAAAATGGTCGCGGAGACCCAGTACTTC. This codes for CATSREKMVAETQYF.

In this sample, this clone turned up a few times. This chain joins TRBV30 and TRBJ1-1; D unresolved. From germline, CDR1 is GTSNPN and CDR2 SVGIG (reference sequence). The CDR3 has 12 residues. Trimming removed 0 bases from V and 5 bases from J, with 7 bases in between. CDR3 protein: CAWSVGQTEAFF. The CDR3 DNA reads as TGTGCCTGGAGTGTTGGGCAAACTGAAGCTTTCTTT.

The CDR3 sequence: CASRPPEDYGYTF. CDR3 nucleotides: TGTGCCAGCAGGCCCCCTGAGGACTATGGCTACACCTTC. The rearrangement uses TRBV6-6 and TRBJ1-2; unclear D gene. The CDR3 spans 13 residues. Looked up from germline, CDR1 is MNHNY and CDR2 is SVGAGI (reference sequence). V was pared by 6 bases and J by 3 bases, with 11 bases between.

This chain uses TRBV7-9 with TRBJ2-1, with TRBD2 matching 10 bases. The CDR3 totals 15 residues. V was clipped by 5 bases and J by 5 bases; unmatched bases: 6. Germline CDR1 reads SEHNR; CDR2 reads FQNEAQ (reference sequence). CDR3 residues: CASSPLAGDHNEQFF. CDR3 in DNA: TGTGCCAGCAGCCCGCTAGCGGGAGACCACAATGAGCAGTTCTTC.

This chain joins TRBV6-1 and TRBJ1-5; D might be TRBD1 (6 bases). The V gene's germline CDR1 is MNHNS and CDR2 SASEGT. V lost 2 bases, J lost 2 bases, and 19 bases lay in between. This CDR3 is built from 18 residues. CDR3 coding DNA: TGTGCCAGCAGTGAACGGAGAGAGGACGGACAGCGCAATCAGCCCCAGCATTTT. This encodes CASSERREDGQRNQPQHF.

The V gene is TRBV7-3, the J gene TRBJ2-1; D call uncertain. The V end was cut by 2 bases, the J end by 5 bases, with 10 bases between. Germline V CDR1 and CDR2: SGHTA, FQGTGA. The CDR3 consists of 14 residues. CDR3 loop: CASSLGTQDNEQFF. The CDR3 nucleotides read TGTGCCAGCAGCTTAGGTACTCAGGACAATGAGCAGTTCTTC.

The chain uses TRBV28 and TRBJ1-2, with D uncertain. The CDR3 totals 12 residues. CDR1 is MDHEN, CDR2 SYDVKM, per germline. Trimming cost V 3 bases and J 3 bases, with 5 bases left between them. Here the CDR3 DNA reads TGTGCCAGCAGTTTCGGGTACTATGGCTACACCTTC. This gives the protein CASSFGYYGYTF.